The clone carrying this TCR beta chain came up many times. Its antigen remains unidentified. RNA served as the template for amplifying TCR beta CDR3 regions. Following a first-round RT-PCR that used HTBI primers, a second-round multiplex PCR was carried out. Each CDR3 protein gets one entry after TCRdb re-called the multiplex PCR reads with MiXCR. The table has over a million distinct CDR3 sequences, roughly 35% seen once. CDR3 length equals 12 residues. The V and J ends lost 4 bases and 8 bases respectively, with 8 bases between them. This record comes from a study of Graves' ophthalmopathy and Graves' hyperthyroidism. Overall study: Stable hyperthyroid donors showed no ophthalmopathy during 18 months follow-up.

Certain patients, namely those with other autoimmune diseases, uncontrolled infections, pregnancy or lactation, were excluded. Orbital computed tomography and thyroid ultrasound, along with TRAb, serum thyroxine and clinical symptoms, underpinned diagnosis. The study's findings and limits: Most thyroid-expanded clonotypes exceeding 0.001 frequency were also found in blood.

Sequenced sample: peripheral blood or thyroid tissue (not recorded which). The genes are TRBV12-3 or TRBV12-4 and TRBJ2-2; no reliable D call. The receptor's source is an adult man with Graves' hyperthyroidism. The CDR3 loop reads CASSYVPGELFF. CDR3 nucleotides: TGTGCCAGCAGTTATGTCCCTGGGGAGCTGTTTTTT.